This T cell receptor beta chain was captured in a study of T cell responses to AZD1222 COVID-19 vaccine. Overall study: Second doses were pooled across both intervals (about 4 or about 12 weeks).

Findings and limits, study-wide: Donors were chiefly white British, with a greater number of females, and clonal diversity was perhaps underestimated. Researchers took repertoire samples only after the peak T cell response had come.

The repertoire was sequenced with immunoSEQ multiplex PCR; TCRdb's copy has only in-frame clones and lacks some. Of approximately 110,000 clones listed, 70% to 90% were seen once; the top ten hold roughly 6.2%. Comments on this clone: What it recognizes is unknown.

The V end lost 7 bases, the J end lost 1 base, and 1 base lay between the germline ends. The CDR3 has 10 amino acids. The sample here was peripheral blood, taken on day 0 of AZD1222 vaccination. The TCR originated in an adult in good health. The V and J genes are TRBV12-3 or TRBV12-4 and TRBJ1-1; D ambiguous. The CDR3 protein is CASKNTEAFF. Here the CDR3 DNA reads TGTGCCAGCAAGAACACTGAAGCTTTCTTT.